This T cell receptor (beta chain) was retrieved from a study of glioma-infiltrating T cells after dendritic cell vaccination listed by TCRdb under 2016. Looking at the study overall: A cohort of approximately 15 glioblastoma patients from Phase I and II dendritic cell vaccination trials was included, of whom 9 were newly diagnosed and 6 had recurrent disease. Patients received three intradermal dendritic cell vaccine injections at biweekly intervals in the arm below the axilla. TCR sequencing metrics, including TIL content and tumor-blood repertoire overlap, were correlated with survival after dendritic cell vaccination. Deep sequencing of TCR beta CDR3 regions was used to quantify tumor-infiltrating lymphocyte content and compare tumor and blood repertoires in dendritic cell-vaccinated glioblastoma patients. The vaccine consisted of monocyte-derived dendritic cells cultured roughly 7 days with IL-4 and GM-CSF, then pulsed overnight with autologous tumor lysate. Between about 2003 and 2012, patients were given autologous tumor lysate-pulsed dendritic cell vaccination. General study outcomes and caveats: The cohort was small and heterogeneous, only a few patients had full blood and tumor sets, and even fewer had initial-recurrent tumor pairs. Higher estimated pretreatment TIL content predicted longer time to progression and overall survival after dendritic cell vaccination. TCR clonality showed no direct relationship with survival, which suggests that a diverse polyclonal response may be important. The TCR overlap response model with three groups was called speculative and said to need prospective validation.

For CDR1 and CDR2, the germline V gene (reference sequence) lists WNHNN and SYGVQD. The CDR3 runs 16 residues from the cysteine to the phenylalanine. The retained sequence is limited to the CDR3, 48 bases, with the frame set at the first base. Cut back by 3 bases and 1 base, the V and J ends lie 15 bases apart. Using the immunoSEQ assay, TCRB CDR3 regions were amplified from approximately 2.1 micrograms of genomic DNA, or from all available DNA when less than that was on hand. Multiplex PCR used 60 forward primers for TCR V beta segments and 13 reverse primers for J beta segments. Synthetic control templates were spiked into each sample at limiting dilution to estimate reads per starting template. Sequencing produced 87 bp reads on the Illumina HiSeq System. As for the original processing: PCR and sequencing errors were removed by a nearest neighbor algorithm that merged closely related sequences. TCR overlap was measured as the percentage of unique tumor TCR beta sequences also present in the same patient's peripheral blood. Imported from immuneACCESS, the table was reduced by TCRdb to in-frame sequences with V and J called. These copies leave out some clones; in studies compared against another copy, an unresolved V gene accounts for under half, and the cause of the remainder is not known. Clonal size and the V and J genes are those of that table, whereas D and trimming came from the DNA. The sample table holds 49,000 or so clones, of which 85% were seen once. The top ten clonotypes cover roughly 10% of the sample.

As concerns this clone: Its binding antigen is unknown. No clone much larger than this one lies a single base away; base qualities are absent.

To be selected, patients needed enough residual fresh-frozen tumor tissue and more than two years of available survival data. An isocitrate dehydrogenase mutation was not carried by any of the glioblastoma patients, although molecular status was otherwise variable. PBMC were collected before vaccination, two weeks after the third vaccination, and at tumor progression when it occurred. The Qiagen DNeasy Blood extraction Kit was used for extraction of genomic DNA. This chain joins TRBV10-1 to TRBJ2-5; 6 matching bases give a weak D call of TRBD2. The sequences come from blood, collected before dendritic cell vaccination. The sequence was obtained from a human donor with glioblastoma. The CDR3 amino acid sequence is: CASSDVGGEFQETQYF. Read as DNA, the sequence is TGCGCCAGCAGTGACGTGGGAGGAGAGTTCCAAGAGACCCAGTACTTC.